This T cell receptor (beta chain) derives from a study of shared clonotypes between healthy human individuals. The data were produced by immunoSEQ multiplex PCR, yet TCRdb's version contains in-frame clones alone and is incomplete. The table has under 2.5 million clones, 85% to 95% seen once. This CDR3 comprises 18 residues. The V gene end was trimmed by 3 bases and the J gene end by 3 bases; junction bases not matched to a gene: 10. CDR1 SGHTA and CDR2 FQGTGA come from the germline V gene. The sequenced material came from naive CD4+ T cells from PBMCs. Subset of the sample: CD45RA+ positively selected. The receptor's source is a man aged 18 to 29 in good health. Some clones in this sample may be carry-over from other donors' samples. The chain carries TRBV7-3 and TRBJ2-3; 12 bases fit TRBD2. The CDR3 sequence is CASSLGLAGSAGTDTQYF. The CDR3 DNA is TGTGCCAGCAGCTTGGGACTAGCGGGTAGTGCAGGTACAGATACGCAGTATTTT. Drawing the rest from reference TRBV7-3 and TRBJ2-3, the complete variable domain is GAGVSQTPSNKVTEKGKYVELRCDPISGHTALYWYRQSLGQGPEFLIYFQGTGAADDSGLPNDRFFAVRPEGSVSTLKIQRTERGDSAVYLCASSLGLAGSAGTDTQYFGPGTRLTVL.